The rows below give T cell receptor beta chains drawn from one sample of a study of T cells in Graves' hyperthyroidism and ophthalmopathy. MiXCR, run by TCRdb on the multiplex PCR reads, gives a single entry per CDR3 protein. The table includes about 400,000 distinct CDR3 sequences, 15% to 17% detected once. The sequenced material came from blood. The receptors derive from a woman aged 18 to 35 with Graves' hyperthyroidism. The CDR3 runs from the conserved cysteine through the conserved F or W. The D gene is left open where the match is weak. Rows give clone size only sometimes, using once, few, many, or a class for an expanded clone.

>TRBJ2-5|many|NA|TRBV12-3/TRBV12-4
TGTGCCAGCAGCACATCCTCCGAGGGATGGGGGACCCAGTACTTC
CASSTSSEGWGTQYF
>TRBJ2-7|many|TRBD2|TRBV3-1
TGTGCCAGCAGCAAAGCGGGAGTTGGCTACGAGCAGTACTTC
CASSKAGVGYEQYF
>TRBJ1-1|many|NA|TRBV29-1
TGCAGCGTTGAGGTGGGTGACACTGAAGCTTTCTTT
CSVEVGDTEAFF
>TRBJ1-2|NA|NA|TRBV4-1
TGCGCCAGCAGCCAAGATCCAGAACGTGGCTACACCTTC
CASSQDPERGYTF
>TRBJ2-5|many|NA|TRBV4-1
TGCGCCAGCAGCCAACCGCCATTGGGGGAGACCCAGTACTTC
CASSQPPLGETQYF
>TRBJ1-1|many|NA|TRBV19
TGTGCCAGTAGTCCCATAGGGACCCCAAGGGGTGCAGCTTTCTTT
CASSPIGTPRGAAFF
>TRBJ1-2|many|TRBD1|TRBV2
TGTGCCAGCAGTACAATGATGGGGACAGGGACCTCCTATGGCTACACCTTC
CASSTMMGTGTSYGYTF
>TRBJ1-2|many|NA|TRBV11-2
TGTGCCAGCAGCTTTCAGGCAGATGCCTATGGCTACACCTTC
CASSFQADAYGYTF
>TRBJ1-5|NA|NA|TRBV12-3/TRBV12-4
TGTGCCAGCAGTTTCCTCCAGGGTAATCAGCCCCAGCATTTT
CASSFLQGNQPQHF
>TRBJ1-2|many|NA|TRBV7-9
TGTGCCAGCAGCCTTCGACGAGGGGTCGTTAACTATGGCTACACCTTC
CASSLRRGVVNYGYTF
>TRBJ1-6|many|NA|TRBV18
TGTGCCAGCTCCCTGGCGGCCGCCTATAATTCACCCCTCCACTTT
CASSLAAAYNSPLHF
>TRBJ1-5|many|NA|TRBV12-3/TRBV12-4
TGTGCCAGCAGTTTCTACCTGGGTCAGCCCCAGCATTTT
CASSFYLGQPQHF
>TRBJ1-5|many|NA|TRBV18
TGTGCCAGCTCACCGGACATGAGCAATCAGCCCCAGCATTTT
CASSPDMSNQPQHF